What follows are 31 T cell receptor beta chains derived from one specimen sequenced in a study of technical replicates of blood from several donors. Measured with immunoSEQ multiplex PCR; TCRdb has only the in-frame clones, and not every one. The data contain 75,000 to 85,000 clones, around 95% of them seen just once; the ten biggest clones take up 0.3% to 0.4%. The sequencing input was T cells isolated from PBMCs. The receptors were gathered from a human donor in good health.

This chain links TRBV27 with TRBJ1-1; the match to TRBD1 covers 11 bases. Unmatched junction bases numbered 7, after V lost 5 bases and J lost 2 bases. CDR3 length: 16 amino acids. Looked up from germline, CDR1 is MNHEY and CDR2 is SMNVEV (reference sequence). Here the CDR3 DNA reads TGTGCCAGCAGTCAGGGACAGGGGGATTTAAACACTGAAGCTTTCTTT. Its translation: CASSQGQGDLNTEAFF.

V usage is TRBV10-3 and J usage is TRBJ2-5; perhaps TRBD2 as D (6 bases). The CDR3 spans 16 residues. Germline V CDR1 and CDR2: ENHRY, SYGVKD. V lost 0 bases to trimming and J lost 2 bases, with 13 bases between them. For the CDR3, the DNA is TGTGCCATCAGTGAGTCCTCACTAGCCCCGCAAGAGACCCAGTACTTC. Protein product: CAISESSLAPQETQYF.

The chain recombines TRBV11-3 with TRBJ2-3, with D perhaps matching TRBD2 (5 bases). Germline V gene sequence: CDR1 SGHNT, CDR2 YENEEA. Trimming stripped 3 bases from V and 2 bases from J, with 9 bases between. The CDR3 length is 14 residues. DNA of the CDR3: TGTGCCAGCAGCTTTGGGCTAGCCACAGATACGCAGTATTTT. Its translation: CASSFGLATDTQYF. Supplemented by reference TRBV11-3 and TRBJ2-3, the full variable domain reads EAGVVQSPRYKIIEKKQPVAFWCNPISGHNTLYWYLQNLGQGPELLIRYENEEAVDDSQLPKDRFSAERLKGVDSTLKIQPAELGDSAVYLCASSFGLATDTQYFGPGTRLTVL.

The V call is TRBV4-2, the J call TRBJ2-7; maybe TRBD1 (5 bases). The V and J ends lost 0 bases and 2 bases respectively, with 14 bases between them. CDR1 LGHNA and CDR2 YNFKEQ come from the germline V gene. The CDR3 extends over 16 amino acids. The CDR3 DNA follows: TGTGCCAGCAGCCAAGATATCGGAGCAGGGACCTACGAGCAGTACTTC. It translates to CASSQDIGAGTYEQYF.

CDR3 loop: CASSFVGRSHTGELFF. The CDR3, as DNA: TGTGCCAGCAGCTTCGTGGGGAGGAGTCACACCGGGGAGCTGTTTTTT. The chain is built from TRBV11-2 and TRBJ2-2, with a tentative D call TRBD2 (6 bases). The germline CDR1 and CDR2 sequences are SGHAT and FQNNGV. This CDR3 spans 16 amino acids. V lost 3 bases to trimming and J lost 3 bases, with 14 bases between them.

Here the CDR3 DNA reads TGTGCCAGCATAGGATTGACGGAGCGGGAGGGAGATACGCAGTATTTT. It is translated as CASIGLTEREGDTQYF. The chain links TRBV28 to TRBJ2-3; the match to TRBD2 covers 10 bases. Looked up from germline, CDR1 is MDHEN and CDR2 is SYDVKM. J gave up 5 bases and V 7 bases, and 12 bases lay outside the gene matches. This CDR3 contains 16 residues.

The CDR3 DNA sequence: TGTGCCAGTGAAATCGGGACTAGCGGGGGGCCCCTGAGTGCTGGGGAGCAGTTCTTC. Protein product: CASEIGTSGGPLSAGEQFF. The chain is built from TRBV2 and TRBJ2-1; TRBD2 matches at 15 bases. J lost 10 bases, V lost 9 bases, and 22 bases had no gene match. Germline V gene lookup returns CDR1 SNHLY and CDR2 FYNNEI. This CDR3 comprises 19 residues.

CDR3 sequence (DNA): TGTGCCTGGAGGCCTCTAAGTACCGGTGAAGCTTTCTTT. Residues: CAWRPLSTGEAFF. The chain carries TRBV30 and TRBJ1-1; D is unclear. The CDR3 has 13 amino acids. V was trimmed by 3 bases and J by 7 bases, leaving 15 bases between them. Per germline, CDR1 GTSNPN and CDR2 SVGIG (reference sequence). The whole variable domain, remainder taken from reference TRBV30 and TRBJ1-1, is SQTIHQWPATLVQPVGSPLSLECTVEGTSNPNLYWYRQAAGRGLQLLFYSVGIGQISSEVPQNLSASRPQDRQFILSSKKLLLSDSGFYLCAWRPLSTGEAFFGQGTRLTVV.

The chain uses TRBV12-5 and TRBJ2-5, with 8 nucleotides matching TRBD1. V dropped 4 bases and J dropped 5; count of bases not matched to a gene: 9. The germline V gene encodes CDR1 LGHNT and CDR2 FRNRAP. The CDR3 consists of 15 residues. The CDR3 DNA sequence: TGTGCTAGTGGTTCCCGCAGGGGGCGCGGGGAGACCCAGTACTTC. This translates into CASGSRRGRGETQYF.

The chain is built from TRBV27 and TRBJ2-1; 7 bases fit TRBD2. There are 15 residues in the CDR3. The ends lost 2 bases at V and 6 bases at J; junction bases unmatched: 7. The germline V gene encodes CDR1 MNHEY and CDR2 SMNVEV (reference sequence). The CDR3 DNA sequence: TGTGCCAGCAGTTTAGAGGGAGGGCCGTCCAATGAGCAGTTCTTC. Protein product: CASSLEGGPSNEQFF.

The chain combines TRBV5-6 with TRBJ2-1; D not resolved. CDR1 SGHDT and CDR2 YYEEEE come from the germline V gene. The CDR3 spans 13 residues. V was trimmed by 4 bases and J by 8 bases, leaving 13 bases between them. The CDR3 DNA follows: TGTGCCAGCAGCCCTCCATACAACGATGAGCAGTTCTTC. Amino acid sequence: CASSPPYNDEQFF.

This sequence joins TRBV10-3 and TRBJ1-1, with a tentative D call TRBD1 (5 bases). This CDR3 region has 14 residues. V lost 7 bases, J lost 0 bases, and 12 bases lay in between. Germline V gene data show CDR1 as ENHRY and CDR2 as SYGVKD. CDR3 amino acids: CAIKDSTMNTEAFF. The CDR3 nucleotides read TGTGCCATCAAAGACAGTACTATGAACACTGAAGCTTTCTTT.

DNA of the CDR3: TGTGCCAGTAGGGACGACAGGACCTCCTACGAGCAGTACTTC. It yields the protein CASRDDRTSYEQYF. The chain has TRBV19 and TRBJ2-7; TRBD1 is a possible D gene (6 bases). From germline, CDR1 is LNHDA and CDR2 SQIVND (reference sequence). The CDR3 totals 14 residues. V was pared by 6 bases and J by 0 bases, with 12 bases between.

CDR3 sequence: CASSLNPGDGYTF. CDR3 coding DNA: TGTGCCAGCAGCTTAAATCCCGGGGATGGCTACACCTTC. This sequence joins TRBV7-3 and TRBJ1-2; no clear D gene. This CDR3 is 13 amino acids long. Per the germline V gene, CDR1 is SGHTA and CDR2 is FQGTGA. The V end lost 1 base, the J end lost 6 bases, and 9 bases lay between the germline ends.

The table lists this clone with a few counts. The chain has TRBV6-1 and TRBJ2-3; D may be TRBD2 (8 bases). V gave up 3 bases and J gave up 4 bases, with 20 bases separating them. The germline V gene has CDR1 MNHNS and CDR2 SASEGT. The CDR3 runs 17 residues. DNA of the CDR3: TGTGCCAGCAGTGATCCGGGAGGGGGCGATTGGGCAGATACGCAGTATTTT. Its translation: CASSDPGGGDWADTQYF.

The rearrangement links TRBV5-1 to TRBJ2-3; D is possibly TRBD2 (6 bases). CDR1 is SGHRS, CDR2 YFSETQ, per germline. The CDR3 runs to 13 residues. Trimming pared 4 bases from V and 2 bases from J, leaving 8 bases between. CDR3 sequence reads: CASSRDFTDTQYF. The CDR3 region has the DNA TGCGCCAGCAGCCGGGACTTCACAGATACGCAGTATTTT.

The J gene is TRBJ1-5, the V gene TRBV25-1, with D unresolved. The CDR3 consists of 12 residues. V was shortened by 0 bases and J by 7 bases, with 4 bases between the two germline ends. CDR1 and CDR2 (germline): MGHDK, SYGVNS. CDR3 DNA sequence: TGTGCCAGCAGTGAATATGGCCAGCCCCAGCATTTT. Translated, it gives CASSEYGQPQHF.

The genes are TRBV6-5 and TRBJ2-1; D perhaps matches TRBD1 (5 bases). The V and J ends lost 7 bases and 7 bases respectively, with 14 bases between them. In germline, CDR1 is MNHEY, CDR2 SVGAGI. This CDR3 contains 13 residues. CDR3 DNA: TGTGCCAGCAACCAGGGCGAAGAAAATGAGCAGTTCTTC. This encodes CASNQGEENEQFF.

This chain joins TRBV19 and TRBJ2-5; D gene uncertain. Germline CDR1 is LNHDA and CDR2 is SQIVND (reference sequence). The CDR3 runs to 13 residues. Trimming removed 6 bases at V and 3 bases at J, with 11 bases between. The CDR3, as DNA: TGTGCCAGTAGCTTATGGGCCAAAGAGACCCAGTACTTC. Its translation: CASSLWAKETQYF.

This sequence joins TRBV27 and TRBJ1-2, with D unresolved. CDR3 length: 14 residues. The V end was cut by 5 bases, the J end by 4 bases, with 14 bases between. Germline V gene data show CDR1 as MNHEY and CDR2 as SMNVEV (reference sequence). The CDR3 coding sequence is TGTGCCAGCAGTAAAGAACAGAGATTCTATGGCTACACCTTC. This translates into CASSKEQRFYGYTF.

V usage is TRBV18 and J usage is TRBJ2-3, with no clear D. This CDR3 is 14 amino acids long. V was shortened by 2 bases and J by 4 bases, with 10 bases between the two germline ends. Looked up from germline, CDR1 is KGHSH and CDR2 is LQKENI. The CDR3 loop reads CASSPTDGSDTQYF. CDR3 DNA: TGTGCCAGCTCACCAACCGACGGGTCAGATACGCAGTATTTT.

The V call is TRBV27, the J call TRBJ2-1; 9 bases line up with TRBD2. This CDR3 comprises 16 residues. After removal of 2 bases from V and 3 bases from J, the junction contained 5 bases not matched to a gene. CDR1 is MNHEY and CDR2 is SMNVEV in the germline V gene (reference sequence). The CDR3 DNA reads as TGTGCCAGCAGTTTAATAGCGGGAGTAGTCTACAATGAGCAGTTCTTC. The encoded protein is CASSLIAGVVYNEQFF.

The chain recombines TRBV10-3 with TRBJ2-6; possible D gene TRBD1, 5 bases. Germline V gene lookup returns CDR1 ENHRY and CDR2 SYGVKD. This CDR3 comprises 15 residues. V was cut by 0 bases and J by 2 bases, with 5 bases left in between. CDR3 sequence: CAISESRAGANVLTF. CDR3 nucleotides: TGTGCCATCAGTGAGTCCAGGGCTGGGGCCAACGTCCTGACTTTC.

This sequence joins TRBV7-9 and TRBJ1-4, with a weak D call TRBD1 (6 bases). Germline CDR1 reads SEHNR; CDR2 reads FQNEAQ (reference sequence). The germline V and J ends were trimmed by 9 bases and 5 bases, with 10 bases remaining between them. The CDR3 extends over 12 amino acids. The CDR3 DNA sequence: TGTGCCAGTGGACAGACCAATGAAAAACTGTTTTTT. The encoded protein is CASGQTNEKLFF.

The rearrangement links TRBV4-1 to TRBJ2-2; TRBD1 might be the D (5 bases). Germline V CDR1 and CDR2: MGHRA, YSYEKL. With 4 bases removed from V and 5 bases from J, the gap between germline ends came to 8 bases. The CDR3 is made up of 13 amino acids. CDR3 sequence (DNA): TGCGCCAGCAGCCCCAGGGAAACCGGGGAGCTGTTTTTT. Its protein product is CASSPRETGELFF.

V is TRBV2 and J is TRBJ2-5; TRBD2 agrees at 8 bases. After removal of 9 bases from V and 1 base from J, the junction contained 10 bases not matched to a gene. This CDR3 region has 15 residues. Germline lookup yields CDR1 SNHLY and CDR2 FYNNEI. The CDR3 DNA reads as TGTGCCAGTAGAAGGGGACTAGGGTTCCAAGAGACCCAGTACTTC. It encodes CASRRGLGFQETQYF.

The sample holds one count of this clone. The chain recombines TRBV7-2 with TRBJ1-1; D gene uncertain. Germline CDR1 is SGHTA and CDR2 is FQGNSA. This CDR3 has 13 residues. V lost 1 base to trimming and J lost 7 bases, with 10 bases between them. The CDR3 DNA reads TGTGCCAGCAGCTTAGGTCCAGGCCGTGAAGCTTTCTTT. Protein product: CASSLGPGREAFF.

The gene calls are TRBV2 and TRBJ2-4, with 8 bases aligning to TRBD1. CDR1 is SNHLY and CDR2 is FYNNEI in the germline V gene. The length of the CDR3 is 16 residues. The V and J ends lost 2 bases and 2 bases, in that order; junction bases with no gene match: 5. The CDR3 is CASSEWAGGSKNIQYF. CDR3 nucleotides: TGTGCCAGCAGTGAATGGGCAGGGGGCTCCAAAAACATTCAGTACTTC.

V and J are TRBV27 and TRBJ2-1, with D perhaps matching TRBD2 (5 bases). This CDR3 has 15 amino acids. Germline-derived CDR1 and CDR2 are MNHEY and SMNVEV (reference sequence). V was pared by 5 bases and J by 5 bases, with 16 bases between. CDR3 protein: CASSLRGKGNNEQFF. CDR3 coding DNA: TGTGCCAGCAGTCTACGAGGGAAGGGAAACAATGAGCAGTTCTTC.

This chain joins TRBV6-4 and TRBJ2-1; D possibly corresponds to TRBD2 (6 bases). The CDR3 runs to 13 residues. CDR1 and CDR2 from the germline V gene are MRHNA and SNTAGT. Between the trimmed V and J ends, which lost 5 bases and 6 bases, there was a span of 11 bases. CDR3 region: CASSWDFSNEQFF. The DNA of the CDR3 is TGTGCCAGCAGTTGGGACTTTTCCAATGAGCAGTTCTTC.

This clone was detected once. The chain combines TRBV6-4 with TRBJ1-2, with a possible D match to TRBD1 (5 bases). Trimming took 6 bases from V and 8 from J, leaving 16 bases between them. CDR3 length equals 13 residues. The germline CDR1 and CDR2 sequences are MRHNA and SNTAGT. The CDR3 region has the DNA TGTGCCAGCAGCCCCAGGGAAGGGCGAGGCTACACCTTC. Translation: CASSPREGRGYTF.